Listed below are T cell receptor beta chains from one sample, sequenced in a study of blood T cells in healthy people across ages. One entry per CDR3 protein results from TCRdb running MiXCR on the 5' RACE reads. The sample contains 700,000 to 950,000 distinct CDR3 sequences, 35% to 45% of which appear only once. Specimen: blood. The receptor source for this set is a woman aged 60-75 years in good health. Both conserved end residues are part of each CDR3. Each record gives: J gene, CDR3 length, D gene, V gene, clone size, CDR3 DNA, CDR3 protein. The D gene is left open where the match is weak. Not all rows give a size; the values are once, few, many and, for expanded clones, a class.

J: TRBJ2-4
length: 14
D: -
V: TRBV9
size: -
DNA: TGTGCCAGCAGCGTAGGAATAGCCAAAAACATTCAGTACTTC
CDR3: CASSVGIAKNIQYF

J: TRBJ2-5
length: 17
D: -
V: TRBV20-1
size: -
DNA: TGCGGTGCTAGGGAATACTCCTATCAAGATACTTCGGAGACCCAGTACTTC
CDR3: CGAREYSYQDTSETQYF

J: TRBJ2-7
length: 14
D: -
V: TRBV5-1
size: -
DNA: TGCGCCAGCAGCCGAGACAGGTTTCAAGGCGAGCAGTACTTC
CDR3: CASSRDRFQGEQYF

J: TRBJ1-2
length: 14
D: -
V: TRBV28
size: -
DNA: TGTGCCAGCAGTTCGACCGGGACCCCTTATGGCTACACCTTC
CDR3: CASSSTGTPYGYTF

J: TRBJ1-2
length: 14
D: -
V: TRBV20-1
size: many
DNA: TGCAGTGCTTCGCTATACAGAGACACCTATGGCTACACCTTC
CDR3: CSASLYRDTYGYTF

J: TRBJ2-1
length: 15
D: TRBD2
V: TRBV5-1
size: few
DNA: TGCGCCAACAGCTTGGGGCTAGCGGGAGGGGAAGAGCAGTTCTTC
CDR3: CANSLGLAGGEEQFF

J: TRBJ2-3
length: 12
D: -
V: TRBV7-2
size: -
DNA: TGTGCCAGCGGCTTAACTACAGATACGCAGTATTTT
CDR3: CASGLTTDTQYF

J: TRBJ1-1
length: 16
D: -
V: TRBV27
size: -
DNA: TGTGCCAGCAGTTTAGACAGCCGAGGGGCCCTAAATGAAGCTTTCTTT
CDR3: CASSLDSRGALNEAFF

J: TRBJ2-1
length: 15
D: -
V: TRBV11-2
size: -
DNA: TGTGCCAGCAGCTTAGGCAGGACCTGGGGGGATGAGCAGTTCTTC
CDR3: CASSLGRTWGDEQFF

J: TRBJ2-4
length: 15
D: TRBD1
V: TRBV5-1
size: many
DNA: TGCGCCAGCAGCCTTCGACAGGGAATAGCGAACATTCAGTACTTC
CDR3: CASSLRQGIANIQYF

J: TRBJ2-7
length: 15
D: -
V: TRBV11-1
size: few
DNA: TGTGCCAGCAGCTTAGAGTGGGACAATACCTACGAGCAGTACTTC
CDR3: CASSLEWDNTYEQYF

J: TRBJ2-1
length: 13
D: -
V: TRBV7-3
size: few
DNA: TGTGCCAGCAGCTTAAGGGGATTCAATGAGCAGTTCTTC
CDR3: CASSLRGFNEQFF

J: TRBJ2-5
length: 17
D: TRBD1
V: TRBV24-1
size: -
DNA: TGTGCCACCAGTGATTTGAACAGGGGGTCAGATCAAGAGACCCAGTACTTC
CDR3: CATSDLNRGSDQETQYF

J: TRBJ2-3
length: 12
D: -
V: TRBV20-1
size: few
DNA: TGCAGTGCCAACTATCGCACAGATACGCAGTATTTT
CDR3: CSANYRTDTQYF

J: TRBJ1-1
length: 13
D: -
V: TRBV5-1
size: -
DNA: TGCGCCAGCAGCGCAACATTCGGAACTGAAGCTTTCTTT
CDR3: CASSATFGTEAFF

J: TRBJ2-3
length: 15
D: TRBD2
V: TRBV10-1
size: -
DNA: TGCGCCAGCAGTGAGGCCCGACTAGCGCCGGATACGCAGTATTTT
CDR3: CASSEARLAPDTQYF

J: TRBJ2-3
length: 15
D: TRBD2
V: TRBV5-5
size: few
DNA: TGTGCCAGCAGCTCGTGGACTAGCTCCACAGATACGCAGTATTTT
CDR3: CASSSWTSSTDTQYF

J: TRBJ1-5
length: 15
D: -
V: TRBV12-3/TRBV12-4
size: few
DNA: TGTGCCAGCAGTTTTTCACAGGGTGGCAATCAGCCCCAGCATTTT
CDR3: CASSFSQGGNQPQHF

J: TRBJ2-5
length: 15
D: TRBD2
V: TRBV25-1
size: -
DNA: TGTGCCAGCAGTGAGGTACTAGCGGGAGCGAGTGAGCAGTACTTC
CDR3: CASSEVLAGASEQYF

J: TRBJ1-4
length: 14
D: -
V: TRBV12-3/TRBV12-4
size: -
DNA: TGTGCCAGCGTGGCAGATAAAAATAATGAAAAACTGTTTTTT
CDR3: CASVADKNNEKLFF

J: TRBJ2-3
length: 15
D: -
V: TRBV5-6
size: -
DNA: TGTGCCAGCAGCTTGATCCTAACTAGCACAGATACGCAGTATTTT
CDR3: CASSLILTSTDTQYF

J: TRBJ2-4
length: 21
D: TRBD2
V: TRBV6-1
size: once
DNA: TGTGCCAGCAGAGTATGGGCCGGGACTAGCGGGGGAGGGGAAGCCAAAAACATTCAGTACTTC
CDR3: CASRVWAGTSGGGEAKNIQYF

J: TRBJ2-3
length: 15
D: TRBD2
V: TRBV5-1
size: many
DNA: TGCGCCAGCAGCACTTCGACTAGCGGGATAGATACGCAGTATTTT
CDR3: CASSTSTSGIDTQYF

J: TRBJ1-1
length: 15
D: TRBD1
V: TRBV6-6
size: -
DNA: TGTGCCAGCAGTCCCCCGGACAGGGGGACCACTGAAGCTTTCTTT
CDR3: CASSPPDRGTTEAFF

J: TRBJ1-2
length: 12
D: TRBD1
V: TRBV20-1
size: few
DNA: TGCAGTGCTACCCGACAGGGTCGCGGCTACACCTTC
CDR3: CSATRQGRGYTF

J: TRBJ2-3
length: 13
D: TRBD2
V: TRBV20-1
size: -
DNA: TGCAGTGCTAGCGGGGGGAACACAGATACGCAGTATTTT
CDR3: CSASGGNTDTQYF

J: TRBJ2-3
length: 17
D: -
V: TRBV3-1
size: -
DNA: TGCGCCAGCAGCCAAGATTTTGGAACTAGTTTGACAGATACGCAGTATTTT
CDR3: CASSQDFGTSLTDTQYF

J: TRBJ2-5
length: 18
D: TRBD2
V: TRBV12-3/TRBV12-4
size: -
DNA: TGTGCCAGCAGTTTAAATTCCCGGCTAGCGGGAGCTCAAGAGACCCAGTACTTC
CDR3: CASSLNSRLAGAQETQYF

J: TRBJ2-5
length: 13
D: -
V: TRBV3-1
size: -
DNA: TGTGCCAGCAGCCAAAGGAGTCGAGAGACCCAGTACTTC
CDR3: CASSQRSRETQYF

J: TRBJ2-4
length: 18
D: -
V: TRBV6-2/TRBV6-3
size: -
DNA: TGTGCCAGCAGCCCCTCTCGTTCATACGGAATCGCCAAAAACATTCAGTACTTC
CDR3: CASSPSRSYGIAKNIQYF

J: TRBJ1-1
length: 14
D: -
V: TRBV12-3/TRBV12-4
size: -
DNA: TGTGCCGGCAGCCCAGGAGCCAGGGGCACTGAAGCTTTCTTT
CDR3: CAGSPGARGTEAFF

J: TRBJ1-1
length: 14
D: TRBD1
V: TRBV7-3
size: -
DNA: TGTGCCGGTCCCGGGACAGGAATGAACACTGAAGCTTTCTTT
CDR3: CAGPGTGMNTEAFF

J: TRBJ1-5
length: 17
D: -
V: TRBV11-2
size: -
DNA: TGTGCCAGCAGCTTAGTGGGGGGGCATGGAGTCAATCAGCCCCAGCATTTT
CDR3: CASSLVGGHGVNQPQHF

J: TRBJ2-7
length: 15
D: TRBD1
V: TRBV27
size: few
DNA: TGTGCCAGCAGTTTATTCGGGACAGGGGACCACGAGCAGTACTTC
CDR3: CASSLFGTGDHEQYF

J: TRBJ1-1
length: 13
D: -
V: TRBV2
size: -
DNA: TGTGCCAGCATGGAGGGAGCGAACACTGAAGCTTTCTTT
CDR3: CASMEGANTEAFF

J: TRBJ2-1
length: 17
D: -
V: TRBV7-9
size: few
DNA: TGTGCCAGCAGCTTAGCTGGGGGGCTGAGCTCCTACAATGAGCAGTTCTTC
CDR3: CASSLAGGLSSYNEQFF

J: TRBJ1-4
length: 15
D: -
V: TRBV14
size: -
DNA: TGTGCCAGCAGCCAAGGATTACAGGTTAAGGAAAAACTGTTTTTT
CDR3: CASSQGLQVKEKLFF

J: TRBJ1-2
length: 14
D: TRBD1
V: TRBV11-1
size: few
DNA: TGTGCCAGCAGCCCCCAGGGGGCTAACTATGGCTACACCTTC
CDR3: CASSPQGANYGYTF

J: TRBJ1-1
length: 12
D: -
V: TRBV29-1
size: once
DNA: TGCAGCGTCAAACAGATGAACACTGAAGCTTTCTTT
CDR3: CSVKQMNTEAFF

J: TRBJ2-3
length: 10
D: -
V: TRBV20-1
size: -
DNA: TGCAGTGCGGGTACAGATACGCAGTATTTT
CDR3: CSAGTDTQYF

J: TRBJ1-3
length: 16
D: TRBD1
V: TRBV15
size: -
DNA: TGTGCCACCAGCAGAGAAAGGACAGGGGCCGGAAACACCATATATTTT
CDR3: CATSRERTGAGNTIYF

J: TRBJ2-5
length: 14
D: TRBD1
V: TRBV20-1
size: few
DNA: TGCAGTGCTAGAAGCGGGACAGGGACTGAGACCCAGTACTTC
CDR3: CSARSGTGTETQYF